The 32 T cell receptor beta chains presented below share a single source sample, sequenced in a study of blood T cell repertoires in COVID-19. Generated by immunoSEQ multiplex PCR, the TCRdb table keeps only in-frame clones and is missing some. The sample holds 200,000 to 250,000 clones; 88% are singletons and the top ten take roughly 2.6%. Sequencing used peripheral blood. Every receptor here comes from a woman aged 55-75 years with acute or convalescent COVID-19.

V usage is TRBV5-3 and J usage is TRBJ1-2, with D possibly matching TRBD1 (5 bases). TRBV5-3 is noted as an ORF with a role that remains uncertain. CDR3 length: 14 amino acids. V lost 1 base and J lost 11, with 18 bases in between. CDR3 coding DNA: TGTGCCAGAAGCTTGAATACGCACGGGGGAACTTACACCTTC. Its protein is CARSLNTHGGTYTF.

With respect to this clone: Other DNA variants within this sample encode the same CDR3. J is TRBJ1-1 and V is TRBV18, with 7 positions matching TRBD1. Trimming took 6 bases from V and 0 from J; bases not matched to a gene: 4. This CDR3 is 14 amino acids long. Germline-derived CDR1 and CDR2 are KGHSH and LQKENI. The CDR3 DNA is TGTGCCAGCTCCCAGGGACAGTTGAACACTGAAGCTTTCTTT. Translating it yields CASSQGQLNTEAFF.

The chain uses TRBV7-2 and TRBJ1-5; possibly TRBD1 for D (5 bases). The CDR3 is 13 residues long. Germline assignment: CDR1 SGHTA and CDR2 FQGNSA. Deletions cut 5 bases from V and 6 bases from J, with 11 bases between. CDR3 region: CASSVQGLQPQHF. CDR3 nucleotide sequence: TGTGCCAGCAGCGTCCAGGGCCTTCAGCCCCAGCATTTT.

This clone was counted only a few times. The V gene is TRBV19, the J gene TRBJ2-7, with D unresolved. The V end was cut by 0 bases, the J end by 5 bases, with 5 bases between. Germline V lookup: CDR1 LNHDA, CDR2 SQIVND (reference sequence). The CDR3 spans 12 residues. The CDR3 DNA is TGTGCCAGTAGTATAGATCGCGACGAGCAGTACTTC. It is translated as CASSIDRDEQYF.

This clone has a single count. The chain links TRBV6-1 to TRBJ2-1; 9 positions match TRBD2. J gave up 1 base and V 3 bases, and 1 base lay outside the gene matches. The CDR3 loop spans 15 amino acids. Looked up from germline, CDR1 is MNHNS and CDR2 is SASEGT. The CDR3 protein is CASSDTSGSYNEQFF. The CDR3 DNA follows: TGTGCCAGCAGTGATACTAGCGGGTCCTACAATGAGCAGTTCTTC.

The V call is TRBV30, the J call TRBJ2-2; D is possibly TRBD1 (7 bases). V lost 6 bases to trimming and J lost 1 base, with 12 bases between them. This CDR3 contains 14 residues. Germline-derived CDR1 and CDR2 are GTSNPN and SVGIG (reference sequence). CDR3 residues: CACPGDRNTGELFF. CDR3 DNA: TGTGCCTGCCCGGGGGACAGGAACACCGGGGAGCTGTTTTTT.

V usage is TRBV5-1 and J usage is TRBJ1-1, with D perhaps matching TRBD1 (6 bases). The CDR3 loop spans 14 amino acids. Trimming cost V 4 bases and J 2 bases, with 12 bases left between them. CDR1 SGHRS and CDR2 YFSETQ come from the germline V gene. In nucleotides, the CDR3 is TGCGCCAGCAGCATCGGCGGGGGCAACACTGAAGCTTTCTTT. It specifies CASSIGGGNTEAFF.

The chain uses TRBV14 and TRBJ2-3, with D perhaps matching TRBD1 (6 bases). The CDR3 length is 14 residues. The germline CDR1 and CDR2 sequences are SGHDN and FVKESK. V was trimmed by 3 bases and J by 2 bases, leaving 9 bases between them. CDR3 amino acids: CASSHRGNTDTQYF. The CDR3 nucleotides read TGTGCCAGCAGCCATAGGGGGAACACAGATACGCAGTATTTT. Based on the CDR3 plus reference TRBV14 and TRBJ2-3, the full variable domain is EAGVTQFPSHSVIEKGQTVTLRCDPISGHDNLYWYRRVMGKEIKFLLHFVKESKQDESGMPNNRFLAERTGGTYSTLKVQPAELEDSGVYFCASSHRGNTDTQYFGPGTRLTVL.

This chain joins TRBV6-5 and TRBJ2-1, with 12 positions matching TRBD2. Germline V gene lookup returns CDR1 MNHEY and CDR2 SVGAGI. The CDR3 runs 16 residues. V trimming: 0 bases; J trimming: 5 bases; junction bases outside the gene matches: 2. CDR3 bases: TGTGCCAGCAGTTACTCCCGACTAGCGGGAGACAATGAGCAGTTCTTC. Residues: CASSYSRLAGDNEQFF.

The V call is TRBV3-1 (or the pseudogene TRBV3-2), the J call TRBJ1-4; 8 nucleotides align to TRBD1. Germline loops: CDR1 LGHDT, CDR2 YNNKEL (reference sequence). The CDR3 is 14 residues long. The junction had 6 bases not matched to a gene; V was cut back by 8 bases and J by 4 bases. The CDR3 reads CASGNRGDNEKLFF. CDR3 DNA sequence: TGTGCCAGCGGAAACAGGGGGGATAATGAAAAACTGTTTTTT.

The chain couples TRBV2 to TRBJ1-1; 7 nucleotides match TRBD1. Germline values: CDR1 SNHLY, CDR2 FYNNEI. CDR3 length equals 16 residues. V lost 3 bases, J lost 1 base, and 8 bases stayed unmatched. The CDR3 DNA reads TGTGCCAGCAGTGACGACAGGGTAGGGCAGAACACTGAAGCTTTCTTT. Amino acids: CASSDDRVGQNTEAFF.

This chain joins TRBV6-5 and TRBJ2-7; 7 nucleotides align to TRBD1. The germline V gene encodes CDR1 MNHEY and CDR2 SVGAGI. The CDR3 is made up of 15 amino acids. V was pared by 4 bases and J by 3 bases, with 9 bases of the junction left unmatched. CDR3 DNA: TGTGCCAGCAGTTCCTTAGGGGCAGGGGGCTACGAGCAGTACTTC. This gives the protein CASSSLGAGGYEQYF.

This rearrangement joins TRBV5-1 to TRBJ1-4; D perhaps matches TRBD1 (5 bases). Trimming removed 2 bases at V and 8 bases at J, with 13 bases between. Germline lookup yields CDR1 SGHRS and CDR2 YFSETQ. The CDR3 length is 14 residues. CDR3 nucleotide sequence: TGCGCCAGCAGCTTCGCTGGGACTTCGGAAAAACTGTTTTTT. It encodes CASSFAGTSEKLFF. The full variable domain, rest sourced from reference TRBV5-1 and TRBJ1-4, is KAGVTQTPRYLIKTRGQQVTLSCSPISGHRSVSWYQQTPGQGLQFLFEYFSETQRNKGNFPGRFSGRQFSNSRSEMNVSTLELGDSALYLCASSFAGTSEKLFFGSGTQLSVL.

This clone was seen once. The CDR3 here is CASSLDAGALEQYF. In nucleotides, the CDR3 is TGTGCCAGCAGCTTGGACGCGGGGGCGCTGGAGCAGTACTTC. The chain recombines TRBV7-9 with TRBJ2-7; D is possibly TRBD2 (7 bases). V lost 3 bases and J 7 bases, leaving 16 bases between the germline ends. In germline, CDR1 is SEHNR, CDR2 FQNEAQ (reference sequence). This CDR3 has 14 residues.

The chain joins TRBV7-9 to TRBJ1-2; TRBD1 matches at 9 bases. The V segment lost 1 base and the J segment 8 bases; nucleotides outside the gene matches: 5. The length of the CDR3 is 14 residues. Germline lookup yields CDR1 SEHNR and CDR2 FQNEAQ (reference sequence). CDR3 nucleotide sequence: TGTGCCAGCAGCTTAGAACAGGGGGCGCAGGGCTACACCTTC. As protein: CASSLEQGAQGYTF. Based on the CDR3 plus reference TRBV7-9 and TRBJ1-2, the full variable domain is DTGVSQNPRHKITKRGQNVTFRCDPISEHNRLYWYRQTLGQGPEFLTYFQNEAQLEKSRLLSDRFSAERPKGSFSTLEIQRTEQGDSAMYLCASSLEQGAQGYTFGSGTRLTVV.

The chain uses TRBV7-9 and TRBJ1-5; D gene ambiguous. Germline V lookup: CDR1 SEHNR, CDR2 FQNEAQ (reference sequence). This CDR3 comprises 13 residues. V was shortened by 2 bases and J by 6 bases, with 8 bases between the two germline ends. CDR3 DNA: TGTGCCAGCAGCTTACCAGGCCTTCAGCCCCAGCATTTT. Its protein product is CASSLPGLQPQHF.

The J gene is TRBJ2-2, the V gene TRBV5-6, with 10 bases identical to TRBD1. The CDR3 length is 16 residues. Germline CDR1 is SGHDT and CDR2 is YYEEEE. J gave up 4 bases and V 0 bases, and 3 bases lay outside the gene matches. CDR3 sequence reads: CASSLVGDRGTGELFF. Here the CDR3 DNA reads TGTGCCAGCAGCTTGGTGGGGGACAGGGGCACCGGGGAGCTGTTTTTT.

The V and J genes are TRBV12-5 and TRBJ1-5; TRBD1 is a possible D gene (6 bases). Germline V gene data show CDR1 as LGHNT and CDR2 as FRNRAP. Between the trimmed V and J ends, which lost 3 bases and 0 bases, there was a span of 12 bases. CDR3 length: 16 residues. The CDR3 DNA is TGTGCTAGTGGTTTTCCCGGGACATTTAGCAATCAGCCCCAGCATTTT. It is translated as CASGFPGTFSNQPQHF.

The chain recombines TRBV5-6 with TRBJ1-2; 8 bases are shared with TRBD1. The germline gives CDR1 SGHDT, CDR2 YYEEEE. The V and J ends lost 0 bases and 7 bases, in that order; junction bases with no gene match: 8. The CDR3 is made up of 15 amino acids. The CDR3 region has the DNA TGTGCCAGCAGCTTGGAGCGCAGGGGGCTTGTTGGCTACACCTTC. It translates to CASSLERRGLVGYTF.

This clone was picked up a small number of times. The rearrangement joins TRBV5-4 to TRBJ1-2; D call uncertain. V was cut by 4 bases and J by 6 bases, with 16 bases left in between. Germline CDR1 SGHNT, CDR2 YYREEE (reference sequence). This CDR3 is built from 14 residues. CDR3 in amino acids: CASSPGKGRDGYTF. CDR3 nucleotide sequence: TGTGCCAGCAGCCCCGGGAAGGGTAGGGATGGCTACACCTTC.

This clone was detected once. V is TRBV4-2 and J is TRBJ2-2, with 11 bases lining up with TRBD2. Looked up from germline, CDR1 is LGHNA and CDR2 is YNFKEQ. CDR3 length: 17 residues. V lost 1 base and J lost 2; bases outside the gene matches: 3. The CDR3 DNA reads as TGTGCCAGCAGCCAAGGTACTAGCGGGAGTAACACCGGGGAGCTGTTTTTT. The encoded protein is CASSQGTSGSNTGELFF.

The J gene is TRBJ2-1, the V gene TRBV28, with 8 bases lining up with TRBD1. The CDR3 covers 15 residues. V gave up 7 bases and J gave up 9 bases; unmatched junction bases: 14. The germline gives CDR1 MDHEN, CDR2 SYDVKM. CDR3 sequence reads: CASIPGDSGGTEQFF. CDR3 DNA: TGTGCCAGCATCCCCGGAGACTCAGGGGGCACTGAGCAGTTCTTC.

This clone was counted once. The V gene is TRBV6-5, the J gene TRBJ1-5, with D maybe TRBD1 (6 bases). Germline V gene sequence: CDR1 MNHEY, CDR2 SVGAGI. The V and J ends lost 4 bases and 5 bases respectively, with 15 bases between them. The CDR3 spans 15 residues. CDR3 in amino acids: CASSSTGTLYQPQHF. The CDR3 DNA sequence: TGTGCCAGCAGTTCAACCGGGACACTCTATCAGCCCCAGCATTTT.

Only a few counts were recorded for this clone. For the CDR3, the DNA is TGTGCCAGCATTAGGACAGGGAGCAATCAGCCCCAGCATTTT. Its protein is CASIRTGSNQPQHF. V is TRBV28 and J is TRBJ1-5; TRBD1 matches at 8 bases. This CDR3 comprises 14 residues. The V gene end was trimmed by 7 bases and the J gene end by 1 base; junction bases not matched to a gene: 3. Germline values: CDR1 MDHEN, CDR2 SYDVKM.

This clone has only one observation. Germline and junction disagree at one end, which may indicate a read error. The V gene is TRBV28, the J gene TRBJ2-7; 8 bases line up with TRBD2. This CDR3 region has 10 residues. In germline, CDR1 is MDHEN, CDR2 SYDVKM. CDR3 protein: CASSEREFLF. The CDR3 region has the DNA TGTGCCAGCAGTGAGCGGGAGTTCCTCTTC.

This chain connects TRBV19 to TRBJ2-3; a weak D match, TRBD2 (5 bases). The germline V gene has CDR1 LNHDA and CDR2 SQIVND (reference sequence). Trimming shortened V by 9 bases and J by 0 bases, and 13 bases separated the two germline ends. CDR3 length: 14 amino acids. The CDR3 region has the DNA TGTGCCAGCACTAGAGACCCCAGCACAGATACGCAGTATTTT. Encoded protein: CASTRDPSTDTQYF.

The chain links TRBV6-5 to TRBJ2-3; D might be TRBD2 (6 bases). CDR3 length: 13 residues. The V gene lost 10 bases and the J gene lost 2 bases, with 13 bases spanning the gap. Germline assignment: CDR1 MNHEY and CDR2 SVGAGI. CDR3 nucleotide sequence: TGTGCCACCACGCGGGGACCCACAGATACGCAGTATTTT. Translating gives CATTRGPTDTQYF.

The V call is TRBV5-4, the J call TRBJ1-1, with D possibly matching TRBD1 (6 bases). V dropped 6 bases and J dropped 1 base, with 13 bases sitting between them. CDR1 and CDR2 from the germline V gene are SGHNT and YYREEE (reference sequence). The CDR3 length is 14 residues. The CDR3, as DNA: TGTGCCAGCACCATCGGGGGGGCGAACACTGAAGCTTTCTTT. It is translated as CASTIGGANTEAFF. Full variable domain (outside the CDR3, taken from reference TRBV5-4 and TRBJ1-1): ETGVTQSPTHLIKTRGQQVTLRCSSQSGHNTVSWYQQALGQGPQFIFQYYREEENGRGNFPPRFSGLQFPNYSSELNVNALELDDSALYLCASTIGGANTEAFFGQGTRLTVV.

The chain joins TRBV12-3 or TRBV12-4 to TRBJ1-5; D remains unclear. With 6 bases removed from V and 0 bases from J, the gap between germline ends came to 6 bases. The CDR3 totals 13 residues. CDR3 in amino acids: CASSPNSNQPQHF. The CDR3 region has the DNA TGTGCCAGCAGCCCTAATAGCAATCAGCCCCAGCATTTT.

This clone appeared a few times. The chain joins TRBV2 to TRBJ2-1, with 12 bases matching TRBD2. This CDR3 has 16 residues. From germline, CDR1 is SNHLY and CDR2 FYNNEI. V trimming: 8 bases; J trimming: 10 bases; junction bases outside the gene matches: 15. CDR3 in amino acids: CASRIRRLAGDEEQFF. Written as DNA, the CDR3 is TGTGCCAGCCGAATAAGACGACTAGCGGGGGATGAAGAGCAGTTCTTC.

The CDR3 loop reads CASSPGQGHEKLFF. As DNA, the CDR3 is TGTGCCAGCAGTCCCGGACAGGGGCATGAAAAACTGTTTTTT. The rearrangement uses TRBV28 and TRBJ1-4; TRBD1 matches 9 bases. The CDR3 has 14 amino acids. The J segment lost 6 bases and the V segment lost 5 bases, leaving 4 bases of the junction unmatched. Looked up from germline, CDR1 is MDHEN and CDR2 is SYDVKM.

This clone was detected only once. The chain has TRBV6-5 and TRBJ2-1; 11 nucleotides line up with TRBD2. CDR1 and CDR2 (germline): MNHEY, SVGAGI. This CDR3 has 15 amino acids. Trimming cost V 7 bases and J 4 bases; bases outside gene matches: 6. Written as DNA, the CDR3 is TGTGCCAGCACCGGGCTAGCGGGAGGTTACAATGAGCAGTTCTTC. It translates to CASTGLAGGYNEQFF.